This TCR beta chain is from a study of identical twins. Everyone who gave samples was a healthy Caucasian. Unique molecular identifiers were present on the cDNA, and a universal primer site came from template switching. TCRdb passed the 5' RACE reads through MiXCR, listing each CDR3 protein once. Among around 250,000 distinct CDR3 sequences, under 8.5% were seen once, and the ten largest hold approximately 14%. Whole-study findings and limits: Zero-insertion results could be subject to partial confounding by invariant MAIT and iNKT cells.

This CDR3 spans 15 amino acids. Germline V gives CDR1 SGHRS, CDR2 YFSETQ. The V and J ends lost 0 bases and 4 bases, in that order; junction bases with no gene match: 2. Concerning this clonotype: Its antigen is as yet unknown.

These data were likewise used in another study, on T cells expressing NK-cell markers.

The V gene is TRBV5-1, the J gene TRBJ1-3, with TRBD1 matching 9 bases. This clonotype was sampled from a woman between 18 and 30 years old in good health. The sequenced material came from CD8+ T cells sorted from blood. The CDR3 sequence is CASSLGTGDGNTIYF. The CDR3, as DNA: TGCGCCAGCAGCTTGGGGACAGGGGACGGAAACACCATATATTTT.